Given below is one T cell receptor beta chain in context. Its antigen is unidentified. The entry originates in a study of cytotoxic CD8 clonotypes in ibrutinib-treated CLL. Study-wide background: Patient counts were around 12 relapsed/refractory, roughly 16 treatment-naive and around 17 IGHV unmutated. With a range of 6 to 36, the median treatment time before response samples were taken was approximately 12 months. Overall study findings and caveats: The clonality went up when patients responded to ibrutinib and dropped back toward baseline at progression. Rare overall, public clonotypes shrank or held steady under therapy.

Per germline, CDR1 SGHRS and CDR2 YFSETQ. The CDR3 runs to 14 residues. V gave up 1 base and J gave up 9 bases, with 14 bases separating them. Only in-frame clones appear in the TCRdb table, and some are missing; sequencing was by immunoSEQ multiplex PCR. The sample lists some 130,000 clones; approximately 85% were seen once. This chain connects TRBV5-1 to TRBJ2-1, with D possibly being TRBD1 (6 bases). The material sequenced was PBMCs, taken after 24 months of ibrutinib treatment. The receptor was isolated from a human donor with chronic lymphocytic leukemia. CDR3 coding DNA: TGCGCCAGCAGCTTGCCCTCCAGGGGTGGTGAGCAGTTCTTC. Amino acid sequence: CASSLPSRGGEQFF.